The present entry profiles one T cell receptor beta chain with its context. Its cognate antigen is unknown. With sequencing, the targeted depth ranged from 1 in 200,000 to 1 in 1 million T cells. Generated by immunoSEQ multiplex PCR, the TCRdb table keeps only in-frame clones and is missing some. The table shows about 310,000 clones, with about 77% occurring only once. The sample comes from a study of cytotoxic CD8 clonotypes in ibrutinib-treated CLL. Study-wide results and caveats: Baseline clonality was higher than in age-matched healthy donors and moved in step with circulating CD8+ T-cell counts. With treatment, public clonotypes, which were uncommon, either contracted or remained stable.

Between the trimmed V and J ends, which lost 1 base and 6 bases, there was a span of 10 bases. Germline V gene data show CDR1 as SGHTA and CDR2 as FQGTGA. The length of the CDR3 is 14 residues. The rearrangement links TRBV7-3 to TRBJ2-1; no reliable D call. The specimen comprised PBMCs, sampled before ibrutinib treatment. This TCR was sampled from a human donor with chronic lymphocytic leukemia. The CDR3 nucleotides are TGTGCCAGCAGCTTAATTGATCGGGCCAATGAGCAGTTCTTC. Its protein is CASSLIDRANEQFF.